These T cell receptor beta chains were read from a single sample in a study of blood T cell repertoires in COVID-19. TCRdb keeps only in-frame clones here, not all; method: immunoSEQ multiplex PCR. The sample shows more than 90,000 clones, around 88% of them seen only once. Sequences were obtained from peripheral blood. Every receptor here comes from a woman in her sixties or seventies with COVID-19, enrolled during active disease. Both conserved end residues are part of each CDR3. Fields, in order: D gene, J gene, CDR3 length, V gene, CDR3 protein. D genes are given only for firm matches.

NA	TRBJ1-6	15	TRBV7-2	CASSPMRAYNSPLHF
TRBD1	TRBJ2-7	14	TRBV6-6	CASSVQGMFYEQYF
TRBD2	TRBJ2-1	17	TRBV19	CASSKTSGGAELNEQFF
TRBD1	TRBJ1-3	20	TRBV4-2	CASSHPQGLIRGHFGNTIYF
TRBD2	TRBJ2-1	12	TRBV7-2	CASSRGEGGKFF
TRBD2	TRBJ2-1	16	TRBV5-1	CASRPSSGGSYNEQFF
TRBD2	TRBJ2-7	14	TRBV27	CASQTTSAPYEQYF
NA	TRBJ2-1	16	TRBV27	CASSTTSFPGRNEQFF
NA	TRBJ2-7	18	TRBV30	CAWSVNPGQFGGSYEQYF
NA	TRBJ2-7	14	TRBV6-1	CASSEGGVRYEQYF
NA	TRBJ1-4	14	TRBV18	CASSPGASNEKLFF
TRBD1	TRBJ1-2	15	TRBV4-2	CASSQGSTGAYGYTF
TRBD2	TRBJ2-3	14	TRBV7-2	CASSQSGATDTQYF
NA	TRBJ1-2	14	TRBV9	CASSVGAGDYGYTF
TRBD1	TRBJ1-4	16	TRBV13	CASSSGQGASGEKLFF
TRBD1	TRBJ2-5	15	TRBV6-6	CASSYGQGTQETQYF
TRBD1	TRBJ2-7	15	TRBV5-1	CASTHLPAGGHEQYF
NA	TRBJ2-1	12	TRBV15	CATSRDQNEQFF
NA	TRBJ2-1	14	TRBV14	CASTGGTSYNEQFF
NA	TRBJ2-7	12	TRBV7-2	CASSFGKDEQYF
TRBD1	TRBJ1-2	13	TRBV18	CASSVADRGGYTF
NA	TRBJ2-3	14	TRBV6-5	CASSYGLGGTTQYF
NA	TRBJ1-6	15	TRBV3-1/TRBV3-2	CASSQDLGSESPLHF
NA	TRBJ1-5	12	TRBV19	CASSDPGEPQHF
TRBD1	TRBJ2-7	13	TRBV3-1/TRBV3-2	CASRDRGGYEQYF
NA	TRBJ2-3	19	TRBV7-9	CASSPPVYRRRNSTDTQYF
NA	TRBJ1-1	15	TRBV6-5	CASSYSSQGITEAFF
TRBD1	TRBJ1-1	14	TRBV29-1	CSVGRTGGYTEAFF
TRBD1	TRBJ2-5	12	TRBV13	CASTTGGKTQYF
TRBD1	TRBJ1-1	15	TRBV28	CASSFLGQGGTEAFF